The 17 T cell receptor beta chains presented below share a single source sample, sequenced in a study of blood T cell repertoires in COVID-19. The assay was immunoSEQ multiplex PCR, and TCRdb's table has in-frame clones only and misses some. The sample lists around 170,000 clones; around 80% were seen once. Sequencing input: peripheral blood. These receptors came from an older woman with acute or convalescent COVID-19.

The chain recombines TRBV2 with TRBJ1-2; 12 positions agree with TRBD1. J was trimmed by 4 bases and V by 8 bases; bases with no gene match: 8. This CDR3 region has 15 residues. Germline CDR1 is SNHLY and CDR2 is FYNNEI. In DNA, the CDR3 is TGTGCCAGCGCATATAGGGGACAGGGGGCCTATGGCTACACCTTC. It codes for CASAYRGQGAYGYTF. The full variable domain, its missing parts supplied by reference TRBV2 and TRBJ1-2, is EPEVTQTPSHQVTQMGQEVILRCVPISNHLYFYWYRQILGQKVEFLVSFYNNEISEKSEIFDDQFSVERPDGSNFTLKIRSTKLEDSAMYFCASAYRGQGAYGYTFGSGTRLTVV.

This chain links TRBV19 with TRBJ2-4, with D perhaps matching TRBD2 (6 bases). From germline, CDR1 is LNHDA and CDR2 SQIVND (reference sequence). Trimming shortened V by 4 bases and J by 1 base, and 8 bases separated the two germline ends. The CDR3 loop spans 14 amino acids. CDR3 residues: CASSTGEAKNIQYF. CDR3 DNA sequence: TGTGCCAGTAGTACGGGAGAGGCCAAAAACATTCAGTACTTC.

The J gene is TRBJ1-5, the V gene TRBV5-1; the D gene is possibly TRBD1 (5 bases). The CDR3 is 15 amino acids. The V gene lost 2 bases and the J gene lost 8 bases, with 17 bases spanning the gap. Germline loops: CDR1 SGHRS, CDR2 YFSETQ. The CDR3 reads CASSFDGQSGEPQHF. The CDR3 DNA reads as TGCGCCAGCAGCTTTGATGGACAATCCGGCGAGCCCCAGCATTTT.

V gene TRBV25-1 combines with J gene TRBJ1-6, with 9 positions matching TRBD1. CDR1 is MGHDK and CDR2 is SYGVNS in the germline V gene. The CDR3 spans 15 residues. J was trimmed by 13 bases and V by 4 bases; bases with no gene match: 11. The CDR3 coding sequence is TGTGCCAGCAGTGGTAACCGGGACAGGGTTTTCCCCCTCCACTTT. Protein product: CASSGNRDRVFPLHF.

This rearrangement joins TRBV15 to TRBJ1-6, with unresolved D. The CDR3 runs to 15 residues. Germline CDR1 and CDR2: LNHNV and YYDKDF (reference sequence). V lost 0 bases and J lost 7, with 10 bases in between. This CDR3 is CATSRDPSGNSPLHF. CDR3 DNA sequence: TGTGCCACCAGCAGAGATCCCTCGGGGAATTCACCCCTCCACTTT.

The chain joins TRBV7-9 to TRBJ1-4, with 8 bases lining up with TRBD1. J was trimmed by 8 bases and V by 3 bases; bases with no gene match: 5. Per the germline V gene, CDR1 is SEHNR and CDR2 is FQNEAQ (reference sequence). The CDR3 spans 14 residues. CDR3 nucleotides: TGTGCCAGCAGCTTTGGACAGGGAAAGGAAAAACTGTTTTTT. Its protein product is CASSFGQGKEKLFF.

The table lists this clone with a few counts. The chain recombines TRBV12-5 with TRBJ1-1; the match to TRBD1 covers 10 bases. Germline V CDR1 and CDR2: LGHNT, FRNRAP. The CDR3 spans 17 residues. V shed 5 bases, J shed 3 bases, and the junction held 12 bases outside the gene matches. The CDR3 DNA reads TGTGCTAGTGGTACCAGACAGGGGGCCCCAAAGGACACTGAAGCTTTCTTT. The encoded protein is CASGTRQGAPKDTEAFF.

J is TRBJ2-3 and V is TRBV7-2, with 9 bases identical to TRBD1. CDR1 is SGHTA, CDR2 FQGNSA, per germline. The CDR3 is 18 amino acids. V trimming: 1 base; J trimming: 2 bases; junction bases outside the gene matches: 10. The CDR3 nucleotides are TGTGCCAGCAGCTTAGGAGGGACAGGGATTTACTTCACAGATACGCAGTATTTT. It encodes CASSLGGTGIYFTDTQYF. The complete variable domain, with remaining parts taken from reference TRBV7-2 and TRBJ2-3, reads GAGVSQSPSNKVTEKGKDVELRCDPISGHTALYWYRQSLGQGLEFLIYFQGNSAPDKSGLPSDRFSAERTGGSVSTLTIQRTQQEDSAVYLCASSLGGTGIYFTDTQYFGPGTRLTVL.

This sequence joins TRBV2 and TRBJ1-1; weak D call: TRBD1 (6 bases). With 8 bases removed from V and 7 bases from J, the gap between germline ends came to 11 bases. Germline V gene lookup returns CDR1 SNHLY and CDR2 FYNNEI. CDR3 length equals 11 residues. The CDR3 coding sequence is TGTGCCAGCCAAATACAGGGTGAAGCTTTCTTT. Its protein product is CASQIQGEAFF. Full variable domain (rest looked up from reference TRBV2 and TRBJ1-1): EPEVTQTPSHQVTQMGQEVILRCVPISNHLYFYWYRQILGQKVEFLVSFYNNEISEKSEIFDDQFSVERPDGSNFTLKIRSTKLEDSAMYFCASQIQGEAFFGQGTRLTVV.

The J gene is TRBJ2-1, the V gene TRBV6-5; 9 bases are a match to TRBD1. V shed 6 bases and J 9 bases; nucleotides not matched to a gene: 9. CDR3 length: 14 residues. CDR1 MNHEY and CDR2 SVGAGI come from the germline V gene. CDR3 bases: TGTGCCAGCAGAGGGACAGGGTTGCTAACTGAGCAGTTCTTC. Translating it yields CASRGTGLLTEQFF.

The CDR3 DNA reads as TGTGCCAGCAGTGAAGACAGGGTTAACACTGAAGCTTTCTTT. It specifies CASSEDRVNTEAFF. The chain is built from TRBV6-1 and TRBJ1-1; a weak D match, TRBD1 (6 bases). The CDR3 loop spans 14 amino acids. Germline V gene lookup returns CDR1 MNHNS and CDR2 SASEGT. Trimming took off 1 base at V and 2 bases at J, with 8 bases between the two ends.

This clone was counted a single time. The CDR3 DNA is TGTGCCAGCAGCTTGGCCCGGGGGGGCCTCACAGATACGCAGTATTTT. Amino acids: CASSLARGGLTDTQYF. The gene calls are TRBV5-6 and TRBJ2-3; TRBD2 aligns across 8 bases. The CDR3 length is 16 residues. V trimming: 0 bases; J trimming: 2 bases; junction bases outside the gene matches: 5. The V gene's germline CDR1 is SGHDT and CDR2 YYEEEE.

The rearrangement links TRBV24-1 to TRBJ1-5; tentative D call: TRBD1 (5 bases). CDR3 length: 13 amino acids. V was cut by 9 bases and J by 6 bases, with 14 bases left in between. The germline CDR1 and CDR2 sequences are KGHDR and SFDVKD. The CDR3 here is CATSGLQGQPQHF. The CDR3 nucleotides are TGTGCCACCTCTGGGCTCCAGGGTCAGCCCCAGCATTTT.

This chain links TRBV5-6 with TRBJ2-1; D gene unclear. From germline, CDR1 is SGHDT and CDR2 YYEEEE. This CDR3 has 17 residues. With 4 bases removed from V and 0 bases from J, the gap between germline ends came to 17 bases. Here the CDR3 DNA reads TGTGCCAGCAGCATAAAGGTAGCCCGAAGCTCCTACAATGAGCAGTTCTTC. This codes for CASSIKVARSSYNEQFF.

J is TRBJ1-2 and V is TRBV13, with TRBD1 matching 11 bases. The CDR3 has 15 amino acids. The germline V gene encodes CDR1 PRHDT and CDR2 FYEKMQ (reference sequence). V lost 5 bases, J lost 6 bases, and 8 bases stayed unmatched. The CDR3 is CASSLWGQGGDGYTF. The CDR3 coding sequence is TGTGCCAGCAGCCTCTGGGGACAGGGGGGCGATGGCTACACCTTC.

This chain joins TRBV14 and TRBJ2-4; TRBD2 aligns across 9 bases. CDR3 size: 16 residues. V trimming: 4 bases; J trimming: 0 bases; junction bases outside the gene matches: 4. Germline CDR1 SGHDN, CDR2 FVKESK. CDR3 region: CASSRSGGLAKNIQYF. The CDR3 DNA reads as TGTGCCAGCAGCCGGAGCGGGGGGCTAGCCAAAAACATTCAGTACTTC.

By proportion, this clone is medium-sized. The chain uses TRBV5-4 and TRBJ2-7; maybe TRBD2 (5 bases). The CDR3 contains 14 residues. Between the trimmed V and J ends, which lost 2 bases and 5 bases, there was a span of 14 bases. Germline CDR1 SGHNT, CDR2 YYREEE (reference sequence). Here the CDR3 reads CASSFRTGYNEQYF. CDR3 DNA sequence: TGTGCCAGCAGCTTTAGGACGGGGTACAACGAGCAGTACTTC.